This T cell receptor (beta chain) was recorded in a study of cytomegalovirus exposure and HLA in healthy donors. Study-level background: Early released data comprised about 90 million unique TCRs from HLA-typed donors.

CDR1 is MNHEY and CDR2 is SVGAGI in the germline V gene. The CDR3 is made up of 15 amino acids. Trimming took 6 bases from V and 1 from J; bases not matched to a gene: 8. Amplification used 60 Vbeta primers and 13 Jbeta primers. Profiled with immunoSEQ multiplex PCR; TCRdb holds only in-frame clones, not every one. The table shows about 100,000 clones, with roughly 75% occurring only once. Whole-study results and caveats: The listing of roughly 160 TCR beta chains classed them as cytomegalovirus-associated. There was a cluster of highly shared sequence variants that was likely a sequencing artifact.

As for this clone: The antigen is unknown.

The chain couples TRBV6-5 to TRBJ1-1, with 7 nucleotides matching TRBD1. This TCR came from a woman in her late teens or twenties in good health and CMV-seropositive. Sequenced input: PBMCs. The CDR3 nucleotides are TGTGCCAGCAGATACGGACAGGTCCAGAACACTGAAGCTTTCTTT. Its protein is CASRYGQVQNTEAFF.